Listed here are 17 T cell receptor beta chains from one sample, sequenced in a study of vaccination effects on CD4 cells after COVID-19. Data came from immunoSEQ multiplex PCR; TCRdb stores just in-frame clones and leaves some out. Of tens of thousands of clones listed, about four fifths are singletons. Antigen specificity for these receptors is unknown. Expansion of antigen-specific CD4+ T cells with viral peptide pools was carried out by the ViraFEST assay before sequencing. Once cultured for more than nine days, the cells underwent separation to obtain CD4+ T cells. Two doses of BNT162b2 or mRNA-1273 vaccine were administered to participants. The sequenced sample was CD4+ T cells from PBMCs cultured with SARS-CoV-2 spike peptides, obtained after COVID-19 vaccination. The receptor set was obtained from a human donor who received a COVID-19 vaccine. Some clones in this sample may be carry-over from other donors' samples.

This clone was counted once. V usage is TRBV6-6 and J usage is TRBJ1-3, with a tentative D call TRBD1 (5 bases). Germline V gene lookup returns CDR1 MNHNY and CDR2 SVGAGI (reference sequence). V was shortened by 3 bases and J by 0 bases, with 12 bases between the two germline ends. This CDR3 is 16 amino acids long. Written as DNA, the CDR3 is TGTGCCAGCAGTTATGAGGGGATTGGCTCTGGAAACACCATATATTTT. Translation: CASSYEGIGSGNTIYF.

The rearrangement links TRBV27 to TRBJ1-2; TRBD1 might be the D (6 bases). The V gene lost 4 bases and the J gene lost 5 bases, with 8 bases spanning the gap. The germline gives CDR1 MNHEY, CDR2 SMNVEV (reference sequence). This CDR3 region has 12 residues. The CDR3 bases are TGTGCCAGCAGTTCACAGGGATATGGCTACACCTTC. Translating it yields CASSSQGYGYTF.

This clone was detected only once. The rearrangement joins TRBV9 to TRBJ2-1; 7 bases fit TRBD1. The germline CDR1 and CDR2 sequences are SGDLS and YYNGEE. The CDR3 is 14 amino acids. Trimming removed 4 bases from V and 11 bases from J; junction bases left unmatched: 12. DNA of the CDR3: TGTGCCAGCAGCACCCCGAAGACAGGGTTTAAGCAGTTCTTC. Translated, it gives CASSTPKTGFKQFF. The full variable domain, rest sourced from reference TRBV9 and TRBJ2-1, is DSGVTQTPKHLITATGQRVTLRCSPRSGDLSVYWYQQSLDQGLQFLIQYYNGEERAKGNILERFSAQQFPDLHSELNLSSLELGDSALYFCASSTPKTGFKQFFGPGTRLTVL.

There are a few counts of this clone. The rearrangement links TRBV2 to TRBJ1-5; D is uncertain. CDR1 is SNHLY, CDR2 FYNNEI, per germline. The CDR3 sequence is 12 residues long. V lost 0 bases, J lost 4 bases, and 1 base lay in between. The DNA for the CDR3 is TGTGCCAGCAGTGAAGCAAATCAGCCCCAGCATTTT. Its protein product is CASSEANQPQHF.

The chain joins TRBV7-3 to TRBJ1-2, with TRBD1 identical over 10 bases. CDR1 is SGHTA and CDR2 is FQGTGA in the germline V gene. The junction had 11 bases not matched to a gene; V was cut back by 7 bases and J by 6 bases. The CDR3 contains 15 residues. CDR3 sequence: CASTPRPGQGNGYTF. The CDR3 DNA follows: TGTGCCAGCACCCCGCGCCCGGGACAGGGGAATGGCTACACCTTC.

J is TRBJ1-1 and V is TRBV5-5; the D is unclear. The germline V gene has CDR1 SGHKS and CDR2 YYEKEE (reference sequence). Trimming took off 0 bases at V and 0 bases at J, with 12 bases between the two ends. The CDR3 extends over 16 amino acids. For the CDR3, the DNA is TGTGCCAGCAGCTTGGTAAATATGGGGTTGAACACTGAAGCTTTCTTT. Residues: CASSLVNMGLNTEAFF.

The genes are TRBV14 and TRBJ2-7; D might be TRBD2 (6 bases). CDR3 length: 13 residues. Germline lookup yields CDR1 SGHDN and CDR2 FVKESK. Trimming took 2 bases from V and 6 from J, leaving 11 bases between them. The CDR3 DNA is TGTGCCAGCAGCCAATTTGGGGGAGGCGAGCAGTACGTC. Amino acid sequence: CASSQFGGGEQYV.

The V call is TRBV7-2, the J call TRBJ1-1, with D uncertain. The CDR3 spans 12 residues. Germline CDR1 reads SGHTA; CDR2 reads FQGNSA. V lost 2 bases and J lost 11, with 12 bases in between. The chain's CDR3 is CASSLRIRRAFF. CDR3 DNA: TGTGCCAGCAGCTTACGGATTAGAAGGGCTTTCTTT.

J is TRBJ2-3 and V is TRBV6-5; the match to TRBD1 covers 7 bases. There are 15 residues in the CDR3. With V trimmed by 6 bases and J by 2 bases, 8 bases remained unmatched. Germline V gene data show CDR1 as MNHEY and CDR2 as SVGAGI. The CDR3 coding sequence is TGTGCCAGCAGACGTCCGGGACAGCCCACAGATACGCAGTATTTT. Its translation: CASRRPGQPTDTQYF.

The genes are TRBV2 and TRBJ2-5; 9 bases map to TRBD2. This CDR3 spans 13 amino acids. J lost 3 bases, V lost 6 bases, and 2 bases had no gene match. Germline assignment: CDR1 SNHLY and CDR2 FYNNEI. CDR3 sequence (DNA): TGTGCCAGCAGCGGCGGGGGGGAAGAGACCCAGTACTTC. It yields the protein CASSGGGEETQYF.

The chain carries TRBV3-1 (or the pseudogene TRBV3-2) and TRBJ1-2; weak D call: TRBD1 (6 bases). The CDR3 sequence is 16 residues long. V lost 1 base to trimming and J lost 1 base, with 13 bases between them. The germline V gene has CDR1 LGHDT and CDR2 YNNKEL (reference sequence). CDR3 sequence reads: CASSQGQGRFNYGYTF. The CDR3 DNA sequence: TGTGCCAGCAGCCAAGGGCAGGGGAGATTTAACTATGGCTACACCTTC.

The J gene is TRBJ1-1, the V gene TRBV3-1 (or the pseudogene TRBV3-2), with D perhaps matching TRBD1 (5 bases). The CDR3 length is 14 residues. Trimming left V 5 bases short and J 1 base short, with 11 bases between. CDR1 and CDR2 from the germline V gene are LGHDT and YNNKEL (reference sequence). CDR3 coding DNA: TGTGCCAGCAGCGGGGACGGGAAGAACACTGAAGCTTTCTTT. Translation gives CASSGDGKNTEAFF.

The chain recombines TRBV30 with TRBJ1-5; 8 bases are shared with TRBD1. This CDR3 region has 14 residues. V gave up 2 bases and J gave up 7 bases; unmatched junction bases: 7. Germline-derived CDR1 and CDR2 are GTSNPN and SVGIG (reference sequence). The CDR3 sequence: CAWSQGQGLQPQHF. The CDR3 nucleotides read TGTGCCTGGAGTCAAGGACAGGGCCTCCAGCCCCAGCATTTT.

This chain links TRBV5-6 with TRBJ2-3; 14 bases fit TRBD2. CDR3 size: 15 residues. Germline V CDR1 and CDR2: SGHDT, YYEEEE. Losses at the gene ends were 1 base for V and 6 bases for J; bases not matched to a gene: 1. In nucleotides, the CDR3 is TGTGCCAGCAGCTTGCGGACTAGCGGGGGGGATACGCAGTATTTT. Its protein is CASSLRTSGGDTQYF.

V and J are TRBV30 and TRBJ1-4; D remains unclear. Germline assignment: CDR1 GTSNPN and CDR2 SVGIG (reference sequence). The CDR3 is 15 residues long. Between the trimmed V and J ends, which lost 0 bases and 8 bases, there was a span of 16 bases. CDR3 loop: CAWSVRGPIGEKLFF. CDR3 DNA sequence: TGTGCCTGGAGTGTACGCGGACCCATCGGGGAAAAACTGTTTTTT. Full variable domain (rest looked up from reference TRBV30 and TRBJ1-4): SQTIHQWPATLVQPVGSPLSLECTVEGTSNPNLYWYRQAAGRGLQLLFYSVGIGQISSEVPQNLSASRPQDRQFILSSKKLLLSDSGFYLCAWSVRGPIGEKLFFGSGTQLSVL.

This chain links TRBV12-5 with TRBJ2-5; 11 bases match TRBD2. Germline trimming cut 4 bases from V and 1 base from J; bases unmatched to any gene: 8. Germline CDR1 and CDR2: LGHNT and FRNRAP. The CDR3 is 17 residues long. The CDR3 is CASGSLVSGGVQETQYF. CDR3 nucleotides: TGTGCTAGTGGTTCCCTGGTTAGCGGGGGGGTCCAAGAGACCCAGTACTTC.

V is TRBV11-3 and J is TRBJ2-7; D is uncertain. Between the trimmed V and J ends, which lost 2 bases and 7 bases, there was a span of 6 bases. CDR3 length: 11 amino acids. Germline lookup yields CDR1 SGHNT and CDR2 YENEEA. CDR3 in amino acids: CASSLFLEQYV. CDR3 coding DNA: TGTGCCAGCAGCTTATTCCTAGAGCAGTACGTC.